The rows below give T cell receptor beta chains drawn from one sample of a study of OX40 agonist ivuxolimab in advanced cancers. This table comes from immunoSEQ multiplex PCR, and its TCRdb copy is limited to in-frame clones, with some not included. The profile shows roughly 20,000 clones, about 80% of them singletons. Source: CD4+ or CD8+ T cells sorted from blood, taken in a trial of the OX40 agonist ivuxolimab. These receptors originate from an adult with an advanced solid tumor such as melanoma, head and neck, liver or kidney cancer. CDR3s include the opening cysteine and the closing phenylalanine or tryptophan. A D gene is named only where the DNA matches it firmly. The size of a clone is reported for some rows only, either as once, few or many, or as a class for expanded clones.

j_call clone_size v_call d_call cdr3_nt cdr3_aa
TRBJ2-1 NA TRBV7-8 NA TGTGCCAGCAGGGAATGGCATGAGCAGTTCTTC CASREWHEQFF
TRBJ2-7 NA TRBV7-9 NA TGTGCCAGCAGCCCGAGTGGGTCAGCTGGGGACGAGCAGTACTTC CASSPSGSAGDEQYF
TRBJ2-7 NA TRBV27 TRBD1 TGTGCCAGCACGTATATTGGGACAGGGGTCTACGAGCAGTACTTC CASTYIGTGVYEQYF
TRBJ1-1 NA TRBV2 NA TGTGCCAGCAAACCAGGGAAAGACACTGAAGCTTTCTTT CASKPGKDTEAFF
TRBJ1-5 NA TRBV4-3 NA TGCGCCAGCAGCCAAACTTGGAGTCCCGGGCGTAATCAGCCCCAGCATTTT CASSQTWSPGRNQPQHF
TRBJ2-7 NA TRBV10-3 NA TGTGCCATCAGTGAGTCCGGCCACGAGCAGTACTTC CAISESGHEQYF
TRBJ2-1 NA TRBV4-2 TRBD1 TGTGCCAGCAGCCAAGATTTGGGAGAGGGGGCGGGTTTCTTC CASSQDLGEGAGFF
TRBJ2-5 NA TRBV6-5 TRBD2 TGTGCCAGCAGCCGACGTGGGGGGGGACAAGAGACCCAGTACTTC CASSRRGGGQETQYF
TRBJ2-7 NA TRBV6-5 TRBD1 TGTGCCAGCAGTTACTCGGGGACAGAAGACGAGCAGTACTTC CASSYSGTEDEQYF
TRBJ1-3 NA TRBV28 TRBD1 TGTGCCAGCAGCCAGGGACAGTCAAACACCATATATTTT CASSQGQSNTIYF
TRBJ1-4 NA TRBV6-1 NA TGTGCCAGCAGCGGCGGGACAAGGAGTGAAAAACTGTTTTTT CASSGGTRSEKLFF
TRBJ1-2 NA TRBV11-2 TRBD1 TGTGCCAGCAGCTTCGACGGGACAGGGGCTGGCTACACCTTC CASSFDGTGAGYTF
TRBJ2-3 few TRBV28 TRBD2 TGTGCCAGCAGTCCACCTAGCGGGTCTAGCACAGATACGCAGTATTTT CASSPPSGSSTDTQYF
TRBJ1-4 NA TRBV28 TRBD1 TGTGCCAGCAGTTCCCCTAGGGGGCGGTTTAATGAAAAACTGTTTTTT CASSSPRGRFNEKLFF
TRBJ2-1 NA TRBV11-2 TRBD2 TGTGCCAGCAGCTTGTCAACTAGCGGGAGTAATGAGCAGTTCTTC CASSLSTSGSNEQFF
TRBJ2-5 NA TRBV7-9 NA TGTGCCAGCAGCTTAGGATGGGGAGGAGAGACCCAGTACTTC CASSLGWGGETQYF
TRBJ2-6 once TRBV5-1 NA TGCGCCAGCAGCTCGGACGGGGGCCCTGGGGCCAACGTCCTGACTTTC CASSSDGGPGANVLTF
TRBJ2-1 NA TRBV5-6 TRBD1 TGTGCCAGCAGCTTCCCGGGACAGGGAGGCGCGGGCGCTGAGCAGTTCTTC CASSFPGQGGAGAEQFF
TRBJ2-1 NA TRBV27 TRBD2 TGTGCCAGCAGTTTATCGGGGACTAGCGGAAATGAGCAGTTCTTC CASSLSGTSGNEQFF
TRBJ2-1 NA TRBV2 TRBD2 TGTGCCAGCATGTGGGGAGGGGTCTACAATGAGCAGTTCTTC CASMWGGVYNEQFF
TRBJ2-7 NA TRBV7-2 NA TGTGCCAGCAGCTTGAGTCACGGGGGAGGCTACGAGCAGTACTTC CASSLSHGGGYEQYF
TRBJ1-2 NA TRBV14 TRBD1 TGTGCCAGCAGCCTTGTACAGGGGACTGGCTACACCTTC CASSLVQGTGYTF
TRBJ2-7 NA TRBV21-1 NA TGTGCCAGCAGCCCCCGGGGACTTACCACCTCCTACGAGCAGTACTTC CASSPRGLTTSYEQYF
TRBJ2-7 NA TRBV19 NA TGTGCCAGTAGTCGGGAGGGGCGTCGGACAGGAGAGCAGTACTTC CASSREGRRTGEQYF
TRBJ2-5 NA TRBV19 NA TGTGCCAGTAGTATAGGGCAGCTCCAAGAGACCCAGTACTTC CASSIGQLQETQYF
TRBJ1-1 medium-sized TRBV19 NA TGTGCCAGTAGTATGTATGGGGTTTACACTGAAGCTTTCTTT CASSMYGVYTEAFF
TRBJ2-7 NA TRBV7-9 TRBD1 TGTGCCAGCAGCTTAGGGACAGGGTCGGTCTACGAGCAGTACTTC CASSLGTGSVYEQYF
TRBJ2-1 NA TRBV27 NA TGTGCCAGCAGTTTATCGATCCTGAGCTCCTACAATGAGCAGTTCTTC CASSLSILSSYNEQFF